The present TCR beta chain was sequenced within a study of T cell responses to AZD1222 COVID-19 vaccine (dated by TCRdb to the early 2020s). As for the study more broadly: AZD1222 recipients whose second dose came at about 4 weeks and those whose second dose came at about 12 weeks were combined into one group, since spike-specific TCR depth and breadth did not differ between the two schedules. Trial participants were enrolled by age into subgroups of 18-55, 56-69 and 70-plus years, and roughly 150, 30 and 60 TCR-sequenced participants, respectively, were included in these subgroups. A total of 233 trial participants underwent TCR sequencing, of whom 207 received two doses of AZD1222 and around 26 received two doses of the MenACWY control vaccine.

The germline ends are 12 bases apart after V is trimmed by 7 bases and J by 0 bases. CDR1 and CDR2 are drawn from the germline V gene (reference sequence): GTSNPN, SVGIG. Its CDR3 holds 13 amino acids, cysteine through phenylalanine. Just the 39-base CDR3 DNA is kept, in frame starting at base 1. Note on this clone: This receptor's antigen is unknown. Base qualities are not provided; no much larger clone lies one nucleotide away.

Explained via the paper, the time point label denotes: baseline before first vaccination. The vaccinee samples were drawn from two UK trials, COV001 and COV002, one of which was a single-blind randomized controlled phase 2/3 trial testing AZD1222 (ChAdOx1 nCoV-19) in healthy adults. For TCRbeta chain sequencing, PBMC samples were collected from trial participants at day 0 and at day 28 after the second dose. The CDR3 regions of human TCRbeta chains were analyzed by immunosequencing. The source study handled its data this way. TCRs in the repertoires were compared against a reference library of SARS-CoV-2-specific TCRs that had been generated with the MIRA antigen-specificity platform. Breadth meant the fraction of unique TCRs that were SARS-CoV-2-associated, whereas depth meant the fraction of total T cells that were SARS-CoV-2-associated. Using the MIRA data, each spike-specific TCR was assigned both to the spike region to which the TCR was reactive and to a CD4 or CD8 class. Log10-transformed breadth and depth values were compared by one-way ANOVA with Sidak's multiple comparisons tests. TCRdb took this table from immuneACCESS and kept in-frame rearrangements with V and J called. Such tables lack part of the clones; where checked against another copy, unresolved V genes explain under half of the gap, and the rest is unexplained. The D gene and trimming were derived from the DNA, and the V and J assignments and clone size from that table. For this sample the table gives approximately 76,000 clones, of which roughly 80% were detected only once. Of the sample, 2.5% to 3% is held by the ten largest clones.

General conclusions and limits of the study: Conclusions about previously exposed vaccinees were limited because only 5 or 6 AZD1222 recipients were SARS-CoV-2 seropositive at baseline. Reportedly, almost half of the unique spike-specific TCRs recognized epitopes lying outside the regions that are mutated in the B.1.351 and B.1.1.7 variants. CD4 TCRs associated with the vaccine covered the entire spike protein, and the dominant responses were in regions 160-218 and 743-854. Participants were mostly white British, with more females than males. The authors suggested clonal diversity may have been underestimated. In the small 56-69-year group, the increase in depth fell short of significance, most likely because of low power. Because no day 14 peak-response samples were available, repertoires were characterized only after the peak T cell response. Spike-specific TCR breadth and depth rose significantly after two AZD1222 doses compared with day 0 and with MenACWY recipients.

The chain uses TRBV30 and TRBJ1-2; perhaps TRBD1 is the D gene, with 5 bases matching. This specimen was peripheral blood, taken on day 0 of AZD1222 vaccination. This clonotype was obtained from an adult in good health. The nucleotides read TGTGCCTCGTCGGGGGGTTCTAACTATGGCTACACCTTC. Translation gives CASSGGSNYGYTF.